Below, 17 T cell receptor beta chains from the same sample are listed, as sequenced in a study of glioma-infiltrating T cells. Using RNA template, CDR3s of TCR alpha and beta were amplified with iRepertoire arm-PCR. TCRdb re-called the multiplex PCR reads through MiXCR, storing one row per CDR3 protein. This sample has roughly 120,000 distinct CDR3 sequences, with around 23% found just once. The sequencing input was glioma tissue, nonneoplastic brain tissue, or PBMCs (not recorded which). The receptor source for this set is a human donor with low-grade glioma or glioblastoma, undergoing nonglioma brain surgery, or in good health (not recorded which).

On this clonotype: This may be a read error, as it is one base from a much larger clone. This rearrangement joins TRBV3-1 to TRBJ1-2, with a weak D call TRBD1 (6 bases). V shed 4 bases and J shed 7 bases, with 13 bases lying between them. This CDR3 is 13 amino acids long. Germline values: CDR1 LGHDT, CDR2 YNNKEL (reference sequence). The CDR3 DNA reads TGTGCCAGCAGCCCACTACAGGGCGGTGGCTACACCTTC. Amino acid sequence: CASSPLQGGGYTF.

This clonotype was observed a handful of times. The chain uses TRBV18 and TRBJ2-3; 10 positions agree with TRBD2. With V trimmed by 0 bases and J by 4 bases, 4 bases remained unmatched. The V gene's germline CDR1 is KGHSH and CDR2 LQKENI. The CDR3 has 16 residues. CDR3 bases: TGTGCCAGCTCACCACCGGCTAGCGGGAGTTCAGATACGCAGTATTTT. It codes for CASSPPASGSSDTQYF.

The rearrangement joins TRBV5-5 to TRBJ2-3, with D possibly TRBD2 on 6 matching bases. Germline V gene lookup returns CDR1 SGHKS and CDR2 YYEKEE (reference sequence). With 1 base removed from V and 1 base from J, the gap between germline ends came to 13 bases. The CDR3 totals 16 residues. CDR3 sequence reads: CASSLQGREGTDTQYF. CDR3 bases: TGTGCCAGCAGCTTGCAGGGCAGGGAGGGCACAGATACGCAGTATTTT.

As for this clonotype: A clone one base away is much larger, so this may be a read error. The V gene is TRBV5-1, the J gene TRBJ1-5; the match to TRBD1 covers 7 bases. The CDR3 extends over 14 amino acids. CDR1 and CDR2 (germline): SGHRS, YFSETQ. The CDR3 spells CASSEGQSNQLQHF. The CDR3 DNA follows: TGCGCCAGCAGCGAGGGACAGAGCAATCAGCTCCAGCATTTT.

To note about this clonotype: One base away lies a much larger clone, so this may be a sequencing read error. The chain employs TRBV5-1 and TRBJ2-5, with 13 bases that match TRBD2. Germline CDR1 reads SGHRS; CDR2 reads YFSETQ. The CDR3 loop spans 18 amino acids. CDR3 DNA sequence: TGCGTCAGCAGAGTATTGGGACTAGCGGGATACCAGGCAGAGACCCAGTACTTC. This sequence encodes CVSRVLGLAGYQAETQYF.

As concerns this clonotype: The junction departs from the called germline gene at one end, perhaps through a read error. The CDR3 DNA sequence: TGCAGCGGTGAACGACGGCGGGACGGAATGAACACTGAAGCTTTCTTT. Encoded protein: CSGERRRDGMNTEAFF. The chain has TRBV29-1 and TRBJ1-1; a weak D match, TRBD1 (5 bases). CDR3 length: 16 residues. CDR1 is SQVTM, CDR2 ANQGSEA, per germline. The variable domain in full, with the rest retrieved from reference TRBV29-1 and TRBJ1-1, is SAVISQKPSRDICQRGTSLTIQCQVDSQVTMMFWYRQQPGQSLTLIATANQGSEATYESGFVIDKFPISRPNLTFSTLTVSNMSPEDSSIYLCSGERRRDGMNTEAFFGQGTRLTVV.

Comments on this clonotype: This clone may be a read error of a much larger clone one base away. The rearrangement joins TRBV4-1 to TRBJ1-3; D is unresolved. The germline V gene has CDR1 MGHRA and CDR2 YSYEKL. The CDR3 is 14 amino acids. Here the CDR3 reads CASSQDRNGNAIYF. In DNA form, the CDR3 reads TGCGCCAGCAGCCAAGATCGGAATGGAAACGCCATATATTTT.

This clonotype was detected ten times or more. The chain joins TRBV20-1 to TRBJ2-1, with 12 bases aligning to TRBD2. Germline values: CDR1 DFQATT, CDR2 SNEGSKA (reference sequence). The length of the CDR3 is 17 residues. The V and J ends lost 2 bases and 2 bases, in that order; junction bases with no gene match: 7. In DNA form, the CDR3 reads TGCAGTGCTAGAAGGACTAGCGGGATCCCCGCCTACAATGAGCAGTTCTTC. Its protein is CSARRTSGIPAYNEQFF.

The table lists this clonotype with many counts. The chain has TRBV7-8 and TRBJ1-5; possible D gene TRBD1, 5 bases. This CDR3 has 18 residues. The V end lost 0 bases, the J end lost 4 bases, and 19 bases lay between the germline ends. CDR1 is SGHVS and CDR2 is FQNEAQ in the germline V gene. As DNA, the CDR3 is TGTGCCAGCAGCTTAGCCGCCGGGACGGGCCGTTTTAATCAGCCCCAGCATTTT. This codes for CASSLAAGTGRFNQPQHF. Together with reference TRBV7-8 and TRBJ1-5, the CDR3 gives the full variable domain: GAGVSQSPRYKVAKRGQDVALRCDPISGHVSLFWYQQALGQGPEFLTYFQNEAQLDKSGLPSDRFFAERPEGSVSTLKIQRTQQEDSAVYLCASSLAAGTGRFNQPQHFGDGTRLSIL.

For this clonotype: A read error may explain this, as a much larger clone is one base away. The chain couples TRBV6-6 to TRBJ1-3; TRBD1 is a possible D gene (6 bases). Germline V gives CDR1 MNHNY, CDR2 SVGAGI (reference sequence). CDR3 length: 15 residues. The CDR3 region is CTSSYSGALGNTIYF. DNA for the CDR3: TGTACCAGCAGTTACTCAGGGGCGCTTGGAAACACCATATATTTT.

This clonotype was recorded at least ten times. CDR3 in amino acids: CASSRKGTVESPLHF. The CDR3 coding sequence is TGTGCCAGCAGCCGCAAGGGGACAGTCGAATCACCCCTCCACTTT. This sequence joins TRBV6-1 and TRBJ1-6; 7 nucleotides line up with TRBD1. CDR3 length equals 15 residues. Germline loops: CDR1 MNHNS, CDR2 SASEGT. V was clipped by 6 bases and J by 10 bases; unmatched bases: 12.

The table lists this clonotype with a few counts. CDR3 DNA: TGTGCCAGCAGCCAAGAAGTTGCGGCCCAAGAGACCCAGTACTTC. Amino acid sequence: CASSQEVAAQETQYF. The chain joins TRBV3-1 to TRBJ2-5; unclear D gene. Between the trimmed V and J ends, which lost 0 bases and 1 base, there was a span of 9 bases. Germline values: CDR1 LGHDT, CDR2 YNNKEL (reference sequence). CDR3 length: 15 amino acids.

This clonotype was detected ten times or more. The gene calls are TRBV4-1 and TRBJ2-1, with TRBD2 matching 15 bases. The CDR3 runs to 15 residues. After removal of 5 bases from V and 6 bases from J, the junction contained 2 bases not matched to a gene. Germline V gene sequence: CDR1 MGHRA, CDR2 YSYEKL. The CDR3 sequence is CASSAGLAGGNEQFF. In DNA, the CDR3 is TGCGCCAGCAGCGCGGGACTAGCGGGAGGCAATGAGCAGTTCTTC.

This clonotype appeared many times. The rearrangement joins TRBV25-1 to TRBJ2-7, with a possible D match to TRBD2 (5 bases). Trimming took off 11 bases at V and 2 bases at J, with 13 bases between the two ends. CDR3 size: 12 residues. CDR1 and CDR2 from the germline V gene are MGHDK and SYGVNS. Written as DNA, the CDR3 is TGTGCCGTATTAGCGAGACCCTACGAGCAGTACTTC. Translated, it gives CAVLARPYEQYF.

Many counts were recorded for this clonotype. This sequence joins TRBV20-1 and TRBJ2-1; 8 bases are a match to TRBD2. The germline gives CDR1 DFQATT, CDR2 SNEGSKA (reference sequence). V lost 6 bases to trimming and J lost 3 bases; unmatched junction nucleotides: 1. The CDR3 contains 12 residues. CDR3 in DNA: TGCAGTGCGGGGACTAGCTACAATGAGCAGTTCTTC. Translating gives CSAGTSYNEQFF.

The chain joins TRBV2 to TRBJ1-2; 7 bases map to TRBD1. The CDR3 extends over 15 amino acids. From germline, CDR1 is SNHLY and CDR2 FYNNEI. After removal of 7 bases from V and 0 bases from J, the junction contained 8 bases not matched to a gene. In DNA, the CDR3 is TGTGCCAGCAACAGGGGTGGACAGGCTAACTATGGCTACACCTTC. It encodes CASNRGGQANYGYTF.

This clonotype was detected many times. The rearrangement joins TRBV27 to TRBJ2-7; no clear D gene. CDR1 is MNHEY, CDR2 SMNVEV, per germline (reference sequence). The CDR3 spans 15 residues. Trimming removed 0 bases at V and 3 bases at J, with 12 bases between. The CDR3 DNA is TGTGCCAGCAGTTTATCGAACAGCCCGAGCTACGAGCAGTACTTC. This gives the protein CASSLSNSPSYEQYF.